This T cell receptor beta chain stems from a study of T cells expressing NK-cell markers. Whole-study context: Underlying the TCR beta repertoires were sorted CD3+CD56+NKG2C+, CD3+CD56+NKG2C- and CD3+CD56-NKG2C+ T cells.

Germline loops: CDR1 WSHSY, CDR2 SAAADI. The CDR3 covers 16 residues. TCRdb re-called the 5' RACE reads and gives one entry per CDR3 protein, without DNA. The sample is made up of about 460,000 distinct CDR3 sequences, and the top ten hold over 1.3% of it. Sequenced: blood T cells: a sorted CD56 or NKG2C T cell subset, CD4+ or CD8+ T cells, or bulk PBMC T cells (not recorded which). This receptor was identified in a woman in her 50s in good health. The rearrangement uses TRBV10-2 and TRBJ2-1; TCRdb selects TRBD1, and the lack of DNA leaves this call unchecked. The CDR3 here is CASSKSGTGSYNEQFF.